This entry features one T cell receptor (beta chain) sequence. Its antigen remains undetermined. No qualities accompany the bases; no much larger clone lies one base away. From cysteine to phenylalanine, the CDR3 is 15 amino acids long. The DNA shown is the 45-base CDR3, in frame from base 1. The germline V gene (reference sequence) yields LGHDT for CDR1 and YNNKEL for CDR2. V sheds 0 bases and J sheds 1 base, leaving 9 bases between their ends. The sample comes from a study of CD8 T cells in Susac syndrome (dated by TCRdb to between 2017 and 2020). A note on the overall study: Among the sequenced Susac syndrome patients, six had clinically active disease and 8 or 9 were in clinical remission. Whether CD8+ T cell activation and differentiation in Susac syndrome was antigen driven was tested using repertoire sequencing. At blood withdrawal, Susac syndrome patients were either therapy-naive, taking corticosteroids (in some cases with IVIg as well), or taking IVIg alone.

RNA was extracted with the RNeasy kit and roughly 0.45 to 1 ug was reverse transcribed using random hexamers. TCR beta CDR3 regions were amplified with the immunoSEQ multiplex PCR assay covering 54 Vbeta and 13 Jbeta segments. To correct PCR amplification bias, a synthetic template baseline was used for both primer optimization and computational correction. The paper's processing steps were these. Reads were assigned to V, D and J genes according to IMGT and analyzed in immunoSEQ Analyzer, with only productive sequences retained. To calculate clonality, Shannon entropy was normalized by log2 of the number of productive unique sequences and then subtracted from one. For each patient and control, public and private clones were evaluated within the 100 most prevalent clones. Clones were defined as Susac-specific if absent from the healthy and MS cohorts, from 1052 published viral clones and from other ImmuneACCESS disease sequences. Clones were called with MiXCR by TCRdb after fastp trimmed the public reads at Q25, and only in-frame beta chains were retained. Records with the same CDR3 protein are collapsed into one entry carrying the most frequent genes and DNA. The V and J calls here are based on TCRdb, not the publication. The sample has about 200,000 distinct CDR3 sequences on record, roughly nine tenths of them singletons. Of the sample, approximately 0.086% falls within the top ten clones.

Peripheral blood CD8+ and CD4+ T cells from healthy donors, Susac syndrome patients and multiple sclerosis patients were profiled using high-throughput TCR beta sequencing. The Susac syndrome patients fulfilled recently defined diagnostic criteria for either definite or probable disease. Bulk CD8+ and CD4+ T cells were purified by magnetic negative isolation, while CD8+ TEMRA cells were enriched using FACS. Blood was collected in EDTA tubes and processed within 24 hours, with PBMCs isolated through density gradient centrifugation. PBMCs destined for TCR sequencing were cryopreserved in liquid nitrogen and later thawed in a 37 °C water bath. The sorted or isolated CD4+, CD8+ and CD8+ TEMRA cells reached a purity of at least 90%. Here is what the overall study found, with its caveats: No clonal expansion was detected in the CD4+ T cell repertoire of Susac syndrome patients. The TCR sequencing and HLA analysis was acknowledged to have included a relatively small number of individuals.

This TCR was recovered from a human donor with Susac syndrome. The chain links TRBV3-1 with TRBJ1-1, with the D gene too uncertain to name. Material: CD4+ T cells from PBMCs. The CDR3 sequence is CASSQEAWTNTEAFF. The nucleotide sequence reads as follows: TGTGCCAGCAGCCAAGAGGCATGGACGAACACTGAAGCTTTCTTT.